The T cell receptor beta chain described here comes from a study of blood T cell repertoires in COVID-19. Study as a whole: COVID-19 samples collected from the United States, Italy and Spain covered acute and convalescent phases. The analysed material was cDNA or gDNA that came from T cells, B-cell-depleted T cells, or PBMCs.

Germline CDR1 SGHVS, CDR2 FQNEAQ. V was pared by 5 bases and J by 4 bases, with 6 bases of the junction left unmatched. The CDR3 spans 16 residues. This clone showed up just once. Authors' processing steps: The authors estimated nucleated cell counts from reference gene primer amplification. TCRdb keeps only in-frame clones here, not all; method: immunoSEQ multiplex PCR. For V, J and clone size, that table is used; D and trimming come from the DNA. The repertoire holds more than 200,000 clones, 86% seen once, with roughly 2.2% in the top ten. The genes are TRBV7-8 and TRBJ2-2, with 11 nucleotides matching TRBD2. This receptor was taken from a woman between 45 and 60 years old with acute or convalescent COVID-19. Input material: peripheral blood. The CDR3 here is CASSPPGLAATGELFF. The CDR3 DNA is TGTGCCAGCAGCCCCCCGGGACTAGCGGCCACCGGGGAGCTGTTTTTT.